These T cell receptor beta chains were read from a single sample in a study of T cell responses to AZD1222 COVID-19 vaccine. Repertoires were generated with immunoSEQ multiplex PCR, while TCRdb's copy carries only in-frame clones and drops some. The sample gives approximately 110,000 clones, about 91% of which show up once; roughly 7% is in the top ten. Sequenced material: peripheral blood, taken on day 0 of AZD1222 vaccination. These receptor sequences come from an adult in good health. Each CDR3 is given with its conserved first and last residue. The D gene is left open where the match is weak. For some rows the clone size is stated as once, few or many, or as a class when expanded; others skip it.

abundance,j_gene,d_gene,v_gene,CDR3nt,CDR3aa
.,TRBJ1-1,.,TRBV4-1,TGCGCCAGCAGCCCCAGTAGGGTAGTGAACACTGAAGCTTTCTTT,CASSPSRVVNTEAFF
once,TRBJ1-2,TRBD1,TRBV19,TGTGCCAGTAGTATCGGGACAGGGGGGCTCCGTAACTATGGCTACACCTTC,CASSIGTGGLRNYGYTF
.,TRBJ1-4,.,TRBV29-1,TGCAGCGTTGCAACAGGGACTAATGAAAAACTGTTTTTT,CSVATGTNEKLFF
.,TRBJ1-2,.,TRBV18,TGTGCCAGCTCACCACTGGACCGAGCTAACTATGGCTACACCTTC,CASSPLDRANYGYTF
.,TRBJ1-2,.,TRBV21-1,TGTGCCAGGACCGGGACAGGGGGCGATGGCTACACCTTC,CARTGTGGDGYTF
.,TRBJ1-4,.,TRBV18,TGTGCCAGCTCACCACCGAACAGGGATGGAAAACTGTTTTTT,CASSPPNRDGKLFF
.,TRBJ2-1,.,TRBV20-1,TGCAGTGCTAAAAGCAGTGAGCAGTTCTTC,CSAKSSEQFF
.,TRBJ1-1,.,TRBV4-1,TGCGCCAGCAGCCAAGATAACCAGGGCGGAACTGAAGCTTTCTTT,CASSQDNQGGTEAFF
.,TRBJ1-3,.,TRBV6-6,TGTGCCAGCAGTTACGAGGGAGGCGGGCAGATAAACACCATATATTTT,CASSYEGGGQINTIYF
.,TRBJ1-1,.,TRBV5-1,TGCGCCAGCAGCTTGGGAGAGAGGGACACTGAAGCTTTCTTT,CASSLGERDTEAFF
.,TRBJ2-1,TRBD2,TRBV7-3,TGTGCCAGCAGCTCGGGACTAGCGAGCAATGAGCAGTTCTTC,CASSSGLASNEQFF
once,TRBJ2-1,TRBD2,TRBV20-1,TGCAGTGCTAGTTGGGGGGGCGGGAGGAATGAGCAGTTCTTC,CSASWGGGRNEQFF
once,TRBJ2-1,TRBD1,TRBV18,TGTGCCAGCTCACCGACAGGGTACTCCTACAATGAGCAGTTCTTC,CASSPTGYSYNEQFF
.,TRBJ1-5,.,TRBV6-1,TGTGCCAGCAGTGAATTCCGGGATCAGCCCCAGCATTTT,CASSEFRDQPQHF
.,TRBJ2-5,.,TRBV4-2,TGTGCCAGCAGCCAAGGACTACAAGAGACCCAGTACTTC,CASSQGLQETQYF
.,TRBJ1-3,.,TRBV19,TGTGCCAGTAGTAGTGTGGGATCTGGAAAAAACACCATATATTTT,CASSSVGSGKNTIYF
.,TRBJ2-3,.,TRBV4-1,TGCGCCAGCAGCCAAGCGGAAGGTCCTAGCACAGATACGCAGTATTTT,CASSQAEGPSTDTQYF
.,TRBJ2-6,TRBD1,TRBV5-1,TGCGCCAGCACCCCGGGACAGGTCTCTGGGGCCAACGTCCTGACTTTC,CASTPGQVSGANVLTF
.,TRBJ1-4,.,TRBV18,TGTGCCAGCTCACCAGCTGCAACTAATGAAAAACTGTTTTTT,CASSPAATNEKLFF
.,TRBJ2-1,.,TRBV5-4,TGTGCCAGCAGCTTGGCCGGGTCGGGACTCTACAATGAGCAGTTCTTC,CASSLAGSGLYNEQFF
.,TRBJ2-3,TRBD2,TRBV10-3,TGTGCCACCGCGGGGGTCGTCGATGATACGCAGTATTTT,CATAGVVDDTQYF
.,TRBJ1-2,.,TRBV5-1,TGCGCCAGCAGCTTGGAACAGGGCTATGGCTACACCTTC,CASSLEQGYGYTF
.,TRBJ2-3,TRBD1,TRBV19,TGTGCCAGTAGTATGGGGACAGCTAGGACAGATACGCAGTATTTT,CASSMGTARTDTQYF
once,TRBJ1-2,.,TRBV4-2,TGTGCCAGCAGCCAAGGGGTTTTAGTACAGGGAAGTTACACCTTC,CASSQGVLVQGSYTF
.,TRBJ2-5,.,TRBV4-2,TGTGCCAGCAGCCAAGTAGGACAGTCGGAGACCCAGTACTTC,CASSQVGQSETQYF
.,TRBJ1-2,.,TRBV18,TGTGCCAGCTCACCACCGGCCGGACCTTTCGGCTACACCTTC,CASSPPAGPFGYTF
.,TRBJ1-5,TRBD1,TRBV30,TGTGCCTGGTCTCAGGGGGTTCATCAGCCCCAGCATTTT,CAWSQGVHQPQHF
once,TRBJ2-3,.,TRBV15,TGTGCCACCAGCAGAGGGGGCGGAGCGGGAGATACGCAGTATTTT,CATSRGGGAGDTQYF
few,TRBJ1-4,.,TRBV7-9,TGTGCCAGCACCGGGGACAATGAAAAACTGTTTTTT,CASTGDNEKLFF
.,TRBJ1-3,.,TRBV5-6,TGTGCCAGCAGCCCACCGCCGTACGGAGCTGGAAACACCATATATTTT,CASSPPPYGAGNTIYF
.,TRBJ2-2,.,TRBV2,TGTGCCAGCAGTGTAGGGCAGAGAGGCACCGGGGAGCTGTTTTTT,CASSVGQRGTGELFF
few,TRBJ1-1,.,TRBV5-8,TGTGCCAGCAGCTTGGCTGTAATGAACACTGAAGCTTTCTTT,CASSLAVMNTEAFF
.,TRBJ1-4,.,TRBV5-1,TGCGCCAGCAGACCTCGGACGGGGCATGAAAAACTGTTTTTT,CASRPRTGHEKLFF
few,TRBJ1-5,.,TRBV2,TGTGCCAGCGCCGGGGGGCACAGCAATCAGCCCCAGCATTTT,CASAGGHSNQPQHF
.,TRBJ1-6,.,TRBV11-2,TGTGCCAGCAGCCAACAGGGTTGGATAGGTTCACCCCTCCACTTT,CASSQQGWIGSPLHF
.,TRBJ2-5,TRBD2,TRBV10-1,TGCGCCAGCAGTGAGTTTAGCGGGTCAGAGACCCAGTACTTC,CASSEFSGSETQYF
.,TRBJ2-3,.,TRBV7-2,TGTGCCAGCAGCTTAGGGACGGGGGCAGATACGCAGTATTTT,CASSLGTGADTQYF
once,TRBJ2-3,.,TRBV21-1,TGTGCCAGCAGCAATGAGCTGTATACGCAGTATTTT,CASSNELYTQYF
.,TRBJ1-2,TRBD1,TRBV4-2,TGTGCCAGCAGCCATCTAAGGGGACAGAGGGGCTACACCTTC,CASSHLRGQRGYTF
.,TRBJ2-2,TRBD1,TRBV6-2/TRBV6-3,TGTGCCAGCAGTGGCCCCAGGGGGTTCCCGGGCACCGGGGAGCTGTTTTTT,CASSGPRGFPGTGELFF